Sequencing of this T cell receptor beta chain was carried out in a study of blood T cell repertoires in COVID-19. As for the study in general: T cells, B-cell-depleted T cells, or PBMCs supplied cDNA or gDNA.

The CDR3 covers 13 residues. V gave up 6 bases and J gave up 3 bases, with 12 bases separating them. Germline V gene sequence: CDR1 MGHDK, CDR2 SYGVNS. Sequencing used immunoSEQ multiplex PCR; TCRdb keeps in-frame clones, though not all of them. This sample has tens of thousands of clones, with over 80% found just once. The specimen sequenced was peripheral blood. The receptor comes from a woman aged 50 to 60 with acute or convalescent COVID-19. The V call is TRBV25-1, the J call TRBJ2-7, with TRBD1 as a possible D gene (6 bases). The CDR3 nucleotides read TGTGCCAGCAGGGGGGACACCTACTACGAGCAGTACTTC. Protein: CASRGDTYYEQYF.